A single sample gave rise to the 6 T cell receptor beta chains below, sequenced in a study of cytomegalovirus exposure and HLA in healthy donors. The primer mix had 60 Vbeta and 13 Jbeta primers. Generated by immunoSEQ multiplex PCR, the TCRdb table keeps only in-frame clones and is missing some. The sample lists approximately 140,000 clones, more than 70% occurring once. The sequenced material came from PBMCs. Receptors were obtained from a woman aged 55-70 years in good health and CMV-seronegative.

The gene calls are TRBV28 and TRBJ1-5; D is ambiguous. The CDR3 consists of 15 residues. V lost 6 bases and J 3 bases, leaving 15 bases between the germline ends. Germline CDR1 reads MDHEN; CDR2 reads SYDVKM. The CDR3 protein is CASRPSNGHNQPQHF. CDR3 coding DNA: TGTGCCAGCAGGCCGAGCAATGGGCACAATCAGCCCCAGCATTTT.

The CDR3 bases are TGTGCCAGCAGCCAAACCGGGGGAGCTGGGGCCAACGTCCTGACTTTC. Translation gives CASSQTGGAGANVLTF. The rearrangement links TRBV7-2 to TRBJ2-6; D perhaps matches TRBD2 (6 bases). The length of the CDR3 is 16 residues. The V and J ends lost 5 bases and 2 bases respectively, with 13 bases between them. CDR1 is SGHTA, CDR2 FQGNSA, per germline.

This sequence joins TRBV4-1 and TRBJ2-1; D is uncertain. Germline V CDR1 and CDR2: MGHRA, YSYEKL. The V end lost 4 bases, the J end lost 7 bases, and 14 bases lay between the germline ends. The CDR3 is made up of 14 amino acids. The DNA for the CDR3 is TGCGCCAGCAGCCGAGGCTCGACCGGAAATGAGCAGTTCTTC. Its translation is CASSRGSTGNEQFF.

The chain links TRBV12-2 to TRBJ2-3; the D call TRBD2 from the table was never checked on the DNA. TRBV12-2 is a documented pseudogene. CDR3 length equals 18 residues. The CDR3 loop is CASRLLWGGQSSTDTQYF. CDR3 nucleotides: TGTGCAAGTCGCTTACTTTGGGGGGGGCAATCTAGCACAGATACGCAGTATTTT.

This sequence joins TRBV6-5 and TRBJ1-2, with 9 nucleotides matching TRBD1. The junction had 6 bases not matched to a gene; V was cut back by 2 bases and J by 2 bases. The CDR3 spans 16 residues. The germline CDR1 and CDR2 sequences are MNHEY and SVGAGI. CDR3 protein: CASSYRPGTGNYGYTF. CDR3 DNA sequence: TGTGCCAGCAGTTACCGTCCGGGGACAGGGAACTATGGCTACACCTTC.

This clone has more than one count but fewer than ten. The chain carries TRBV11-2 and TRBJ1-2; D not resolved. This CDR3 has 13 amino acids. Germline lookup yields CDR1 SGHAT and CDR2 FQNNGV. V lost 0 bases to trimming and J lost 7 bases, with 9 bases between them. CDR3 protein: CASSLDRGPGYTF. The CDR3 nucleotides are TGTGCCAGCAGCTTAGATCGAGGTCCTGGCTACACCTTC.